A selection of T cell receptor beta chains follows, all from one sample in a study of blood T cell repertoires in COVID-19. The method was immunoSEQ multiplex PCR; TCRdb's version includes in-frame clones alone and lacks a portion of them. The table includes about 130,000 clones, about 83% detected once. Sequencing input: peripheral blood. These receptors came from a man in his forties with active or convalescent COVID-19. Each CDR3 is given with its conserved first and last residue. A D gene is named only where the DNA matches it firmly. Clone size, where shown, is once, few, many, or a class for clones that have expanded.

V	D	J	size	DNA	CDR3
TRBV5-3	TRBD1	TRBJ1-1	-	TGTGCCAGAAGCCTAACCGCCGGGACAGAGAGGAACACTGAAGCTTTCTTT	CARSLTAGTERNTEAFF
TRBV19	TRBD1	TRBJ2-7	once	TGTGCCAGTAGTAAAATCTCAGGACAGGGGGGAACCGAGCAGTACTTC	CASSKISGQGGTEQYF
TRBV6-4	-	TRBJ1-6	-	TGTGCCAGCAGTGACGAGGCAGGGTTCGATTCACCCCTCCACTTT	CASSDEAGFDSPLHF
TRBV11-2	-	TRBJ1-5	few	TGTGCCAGCAGCTTAGTACAGGGCTCATATAGCAATCAGCCCCAGCATTTT	CASSLVQGSYSNQPQHF
TRBV19	-	TRBJ2-3	-	TGTGCCAGTAGTACCGCAGGTTCCGATACGCAGTATTTT	CASSTAGSDTQYF
TRBV9	-	TRBJ1-4	-	TGTGCCAGCAGCGGGCTGTTGGGGGGAGAAAAACTGTTTTTT	CASSGLLGGEKLFF
TRBV6-5	-	TRBJ2-2	few	TGTGCCAGCAGTACGGGTTTAACGATCGGGGAGCTGTTTTTT	CASSTGLTIGELFF
TRBV6-2/TRBV6-3	TRBD2	TRBJ2-2	-	TGTGCCAGCAGTTCCCCCCGACTAGCAAATCCCGGGGAGCTGTTTTTT	CASSSPRLANPGELFF
TRBV30	TRBD2	TRBJ2-7	-	TGTGCCTGGAGTGTTGAGGGAGGGATTTACGAGCAGTACTTC	CAWSVEGGIYEQYF
TRBV10-3	-	TRBJ2-1	-	TGTGCCACGGCCCAAACAACAGGGACCGATGAGCAGTTCTTC	CATAQTTGTDEQFF
TRBV5-5	TRBD1	TRBJ1-6	few	TGTGCCAGCAGCCTACTGGGACAGTCTAATTCACCCCTCCACTTT	CASSLLGQSNSPLHF
TRBV25-1	TRBD2	TRBJ2-2	-	TGTGCCAGCAGTGAGCCCCTAGCGGGGGGCGGGGAGCTGTTTTTT	CASSEPLAGGGELFF
TRBV20-1	-	TRBJ2-7	-	TGCAGTGCTAGTAACAGGCGAACCTACGAGCAGTACTTC	CSASNRRTYEQYF
TRBV5-1	TRBD1	TRBJ1-1	-	TGCGCCAGCAGCGTTGGGACAGGGCCGAACACTGAAGCTTTCTTT	CASSVGTGPNTEAFF
TRBV9	TRBD2	TRBJ2-3	-	TGTGCCAGCAGCGTAGAGCGGGGGGGCCTAGATACGCAGTATTTT	CASSVERGGLDTQYF
TRBV18	TRBD1	TRBJ1-5	-	TGTGCCAGCTCATTACCCGGGACAGGGGTTTTTAGTCAGCCCCAGCATTTT	CASSLPGTGVFSQPQHF